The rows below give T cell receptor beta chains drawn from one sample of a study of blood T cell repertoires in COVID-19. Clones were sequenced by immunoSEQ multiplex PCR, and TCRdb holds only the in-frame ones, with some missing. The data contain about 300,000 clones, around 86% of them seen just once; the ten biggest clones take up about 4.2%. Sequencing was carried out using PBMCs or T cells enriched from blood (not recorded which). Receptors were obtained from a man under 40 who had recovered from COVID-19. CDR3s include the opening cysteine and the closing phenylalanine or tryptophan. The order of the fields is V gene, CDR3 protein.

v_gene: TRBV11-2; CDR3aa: CASSFGTGDGYTF
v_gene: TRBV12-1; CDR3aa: CASSLGQENYNEQFF
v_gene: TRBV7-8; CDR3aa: CASSPGQGPSYEQYF
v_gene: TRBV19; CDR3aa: CASSHMRTQGSVNEKLFF
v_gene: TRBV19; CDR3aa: CASSAGGLAASYEQYF
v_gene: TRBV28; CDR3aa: CASSSDTGTANEKLFF
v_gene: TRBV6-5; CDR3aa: CASSYSNRAGELFF
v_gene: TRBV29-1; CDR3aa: CSVRTGGNSPLHF
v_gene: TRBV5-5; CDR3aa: CASSFRADSLSYEQYF
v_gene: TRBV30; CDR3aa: CAWSEGLPGEPQHF
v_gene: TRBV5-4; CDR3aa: CASSLRTEGDSPLHF
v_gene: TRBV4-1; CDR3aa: CASRRSAGTTTYNEQFF
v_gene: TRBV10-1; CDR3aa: CASRVTVAGYTF
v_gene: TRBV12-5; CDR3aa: CASGLVLGQRNTEAFF
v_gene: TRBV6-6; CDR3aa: CASSPRGASGNIDTQYF
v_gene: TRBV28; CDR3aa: CASKSQGLGTTEAFF
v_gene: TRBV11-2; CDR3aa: CASSLRPRGLEKLFF
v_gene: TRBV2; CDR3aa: CASAPSVIRETQYF